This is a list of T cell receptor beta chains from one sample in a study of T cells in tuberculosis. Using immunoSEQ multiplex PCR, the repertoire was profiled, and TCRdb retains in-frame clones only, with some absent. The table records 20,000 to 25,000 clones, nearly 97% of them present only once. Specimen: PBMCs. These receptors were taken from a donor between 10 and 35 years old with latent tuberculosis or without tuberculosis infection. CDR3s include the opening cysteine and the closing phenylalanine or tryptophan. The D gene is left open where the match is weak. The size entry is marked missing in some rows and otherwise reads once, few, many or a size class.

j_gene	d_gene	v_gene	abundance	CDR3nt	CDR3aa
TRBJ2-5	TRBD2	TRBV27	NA	TGTGCCAGCAGTCCGCGGACTAGCGGGGGGGCGGGTGAGACCCAGTACTTC	CASSPRTSGGAGETQYF
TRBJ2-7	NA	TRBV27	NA	TGTGCCAGCAGTTTGGTAGGGGTCTACGAGCAGTACTTC	CASSLVGVYEQYF
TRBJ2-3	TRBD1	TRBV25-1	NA	TGTGCCAGTCAATTCGGGACAGGGGCAGATACGCAGTATTTT	CASQFGTGADTQYF
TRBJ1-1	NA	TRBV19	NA	TGTGCCAGTAGTATAGTAGGAAGCGTCACTGAAGCTTTCTTT	CASSIVGSVTEAFF
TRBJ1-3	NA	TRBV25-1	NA	TGTGCCAGCAGTGAACCCCTGAAGGGAGACTCTGGAAACACCATATATTTT	CASSEPLKGDSGNTIYF
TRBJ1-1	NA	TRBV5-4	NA	TGTGCCAGCAGACGGACGGGGGTCCCTGAAGCTTTCTTT	CASRRTGVPEAFF
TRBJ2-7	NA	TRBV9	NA	TGTGCCAGCAGCCTGGGGACATACTCCTACGAGCAGTACTTC	CASSLGTYSYEQYF
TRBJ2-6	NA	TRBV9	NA	TGTGCCAGCAGCTCACGGGGCAGGACAGCTGGGGCCAACGTCCTGACTTTC	CASSSRGRTAGANVLTF
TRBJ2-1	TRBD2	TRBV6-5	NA	TGTGCCAGCAGTTACTTAGCGGGTGAGCAGTTCTTC	CASSYLAGEQFF
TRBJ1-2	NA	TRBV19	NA	TGTGCCACCAAGGGGTTAGACATGCCCCTAAGGTTTGGCTACACCTTC	CATKGLDMPLRFGYTF
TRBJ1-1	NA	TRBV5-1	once	TGCGCCAGCAGCTTCACAGGGTATGAAGCTTTCTTT	CASSFTGYEAFF
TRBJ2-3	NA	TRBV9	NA	TGTGCCAGCAGCGTAGGGACTAGAGGGGGTGGCACAGATACGCAGTATTTT	CASSVGTRGGGTDTQYF
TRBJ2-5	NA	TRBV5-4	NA	TGTGCCAGCACGGACTACTTACAAGAGACCCAGTACTTC	CASTDYLQETQYF
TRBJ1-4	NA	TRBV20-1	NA	TGCAGTGCTAGGGGAGGTGAAAAACTGTTTTTT	CSARGGEKLFF
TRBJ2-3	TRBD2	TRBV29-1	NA	TGCAGCGTTGATCTAGGGCGGGGGGGTAGAGATACGCAGTATTTT	CSVDLGRGGRDTQYF
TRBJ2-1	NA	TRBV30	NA	TGTGCCTGGAGTGGCGGAGGCTACAATGAGCAGTTCTTC	CAWSGGGYNEQFF
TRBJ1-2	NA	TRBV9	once	TGTGCCAGCAGCGATCTTGACGGACAGATGCATGGCTACACCTTC	CASSDLDGQMHGYTF
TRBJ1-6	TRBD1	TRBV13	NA	TGTGCCAGCAGTCGACAGGGAAAAACTTCACCCCTCCACTTT	CASSRQGKTSPLHF
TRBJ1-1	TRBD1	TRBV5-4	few	TGTGCCAGCAAGGGGGCTATGAACACTGAAGCTTTCTTT	CASKGAMNTEAFF
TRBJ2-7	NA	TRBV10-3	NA	TGTGCCATCAGTGTGGGCAGCTCCTACGAGCAGTACTTC	CAISVGSSYEQYF
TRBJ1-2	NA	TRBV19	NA	TGTGCCAGTAGTATAAAATCCGGGGTTTATGGCTACACCTTC	CASSIKSGVYGYTF
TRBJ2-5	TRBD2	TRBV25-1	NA	TGTGCCAGCAGTGAAGGGGGGGGGTCCGCCCGGGAGACCCAGTACTTC	CASSEGGGSARETQYF
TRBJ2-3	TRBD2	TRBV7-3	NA	TGTGCCAGCAGCCGGGAGCGGGGGGGCACAGATACGCAGTATTTT	CASSRERGGTDTQYF
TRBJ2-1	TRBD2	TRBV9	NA	TGTGCCAGCAGCGTAGGGCTAGCGGGGCGCGAGCAGTTCTTC	CASSVGLAGREQFF
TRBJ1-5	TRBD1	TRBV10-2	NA	TGCGCCACCGGGAGTGGGACAGGGGTTAGCAATCAGCCCCAGCATTTT	CATGSGTGVSNQPQHF
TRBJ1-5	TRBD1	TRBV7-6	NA	TGTGCCAGCAGCTCACGACAGGGGACTAATCAGCCCCAGCATTTT	CASSSRQGTNQPQHF
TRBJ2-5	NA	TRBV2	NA	TGTGCCGGCGGGATCCAAGAGACCCAGTACTTC	CAGGIQETQYF
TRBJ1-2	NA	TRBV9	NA	TGTGCCAGCAGCGTAGCGAGCAGGGTTGGGGTCTATGGCTACACCTTC	CASSVASRVGVYGYTF
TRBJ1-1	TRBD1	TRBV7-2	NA	TGTGCCAGCAGCTTATCAGGGACAGAGAACACTGAAGCTTTCTTT	CASSLSGTENTEAFF